The rows below give T cell receptor beta chains drawn from one sample of a study of shared clonotypes between healthy human individuals. Clones were sequenced by immunoSEQ multiplex PCR, and TCRdb holds only the in-frame ones, with some missing. There are about a million clones in the sample; around three quarters occur only once, and about 0.94% lies in the top ten. Sequencing was performed on memory CD4+ T cells from PBMCs. The receptors were gathered from a man aged 18-30 years in good health. Some clones in this sample may be carry-over from other donors' samples. CDR3s include the opening cysteine and the closing phenylalanine or tryptophan. The D gene is left open where the match is weak. Size is stated for part of the rows, as once, few or many counts, or as a class when the clone is expanded.

V gene: TRBV5-1; J gene: TRBJ1-1; D gene: -; clone size: -; CDR3 protein: CASSLLGGLNTEAFF; CDR3 DNA: TGCGCCAGCAGCTTGTTAGGGGGGTTGAACACTGAAGCTTTCTTT
V gene: TRBV15; J gene: TRBJ1-2; D gene: -; clone size: -; CDR3 protein: CATSRDRQGYTF; CDR3 DNA: TGTGCCACCAGCAGAGATCGTCAGGGCTACACCTTC
V gene: TRBV2; J gene: TRBJ1-2; D gene: -; clone size: -; CDR3 protein: CASSYIVPSTGGNYGYTF; CDR3 DNA: TGTGCCAGCAGTTACATCGTACCGAGCACGGGGGGTAACTATGGCTACACCTTC
V gene: TRBV5-1; J gene: TRBJ1-2; D gene: -; clone size: -; CDR3 protein: CASSLDGSAPSRDGYTF; CDR3 DNA: TGCGCCAGCAGCTTGGACGGTTCGGCCCCCTCCAGGGATGGCTACACCTTC
V gene: TRBV5-4; J gene: TRBJ1-1; D gene: -; clone size: -; CDR3 protein: CASSFFRETEAFF; CDR3 DNA: TGTGCCAGCAGCTTTTTCAGGGAAACTGAAGCTTTCTTT
V gene: TRBV30; J gene: TRBJ1-2; D gene: TRBD1; clone size: -; CDR3 protein: CAWSAPGTGRPRYGYTF; CDR3 DNA: TGTGCCTGGAGTGCACCCGGGACAGGGCGCCCGAGGTATGGCTACACCTTC
V gene: TRBV30; J gene: TRBJ2-1; D gene: TRBD2; clone size: once; CDR3 protein: CAWSVGLAGSNEQFF; CDR3 DNA: TGTGCCTGGAGTGTCGGGTTAGCGGGCTCCAATGAGCAGTTCTTC
V gene: TRBV27; J gene: TRBJ1-1; D gene: TRBD1; clone size: few; CDR3 protein: CASSGYRGLAFF; CDR3 DNA: TGTGCCAGCAGTGGCTACAGGGGGTTGGCTTTCTTT
V gene: TRBV5-8; J gene: TRBJ2-4; D gene: -; clone size: -; CDR3 protein: CASSPDITLAKNIQYF; CDR3 DNA: TGTGCCAGCAGCCCGGACATTACACTAGCCAAAAACATTCAGTACTTC
V gene: TRBV29-1; J gene: TRBJ2-7; D gene: -; clone size: -; CDR3 protein: CSEKGGAERYEQYF; CDR3 DNA: TGCAGCGAAAAAGGAGGAGCGGAGAGGTACGAGCAGTACTTC
V gene: TRBV6-1; J gene: TRBJ1-2; D gene: TRBD1; clone size: -; CDR3 protein: CASSEAGTGYYGYTF; CDR3 DNA: TGTGCCAGCAGTGAAGCCGGGACAGGGTACTATGGCTACACCTTC
V gene: TRBV5-1; J gene: TRBJ1-5; D gene: -; clone size: -; CDR3 protein: CASSPSPSQPQHF; CDR3 DNA: TGCGCCAGCAGCCCGAGCCCATCTCAGCCCCAGCATTTT
V gene: TRBV30; J gene: TRBJ2-7; D gene: TRBD2; clone size: -; CDR3 protein: CAWSLGTSGRARYDEQYF; CDR3 DNA: TGTGCCTGGAGCCTCGGGACTAGCGGGAGGGCCAGATACGACGAGCAGTACTTC
V gene: TRBV28; J gene: TRBJ1-1; D gene: -; clone size: once; CDR3 protein: CASTLAPRGNTEAFF; CDR3 DNA: TGTGCCAGCACCTTAGCACCTCGGGGGAACACTGAAGCTTTCTTT
V gene: TRBV19; J gene: TRBJ2-1; D gene: -; clone size: -; CDR3 protein: CASSEMWAVSNEQFF; CDR3 DNA: TGTGCCAGTAGCGAGATGTGGGCAGTTTCTAATGAGCAGTTCTTC
V gene: TRBV11-2; J gene: TRBJ2-1; D gene: -; clone size: -; CDR3 protein: CASSAHRGGGVSSYNEQFF; CDR3 DNA: TGTGCCAGCAGCGCCCACAGGGGAGGAGGGGTTAGCTCCTACAATGAGCAGTTCTTC
V gene: TRBV28; J gene: TRBJ2-7; D gene: TRBD2; clone size: -; CDR3 protein: CASSFPGRGSYEQYF; CDR3 DNA: TGTGCCAGCAGTTTTCCAGGGAGGGGCTCCTACGAGCAGTACTTC
V gene: TRBV28; J gene: TRBJ1-1; D gene: -; clone size: -; CDR3 protein: CASTDGAGMNTEAFF; CDR3 DNA: TGTGCCAGCACAGACGGGGCAGGAATGAACACTGAAGCTTTCTTT
V gene: TRBV5-6; J gene: TRBJ1-1; D gene: TRBD1; clone size: few; CDR3 protein: CASSRDTGGGTEAFF; CDR3 DNA: TGTGCCAGCAGCCGTGACACAGGGGGCGGAACTGAAGCTTTCTTT
V gene: TRBV11-2; J gene: TRBJ2-1; D gene: TRBD2; clone size: -; CDR3 protein: CASSPRLAGLYNEQFF; CDR3 DNA: TGTGCCAGCAGCCCCCGCCTAGCGGGACTGTACAATGAGCAGTTCTTC
V gene: TRBV19; J gene: TRBJ1-5; D gene: -; clone size: few; CDR3 protein: CASSIRTDQGHQHF; CDR3 DNA: TGTGCCAGTAGTATTCGGACAGACCAGGGGCACCAGCATTTT
V gene: TRBV2; J gene: TRBJ1-2; D gene: TRBD1; clone size: few; CDR3 protein: CASSVRTGGQAGYTF; CDR3 DNA: TGTGCCAGCAGTGTTCGAACAGGGGGGCAGGCTGGCTACACCTTC
V gene: TRBV4-2; J gene: TRBJ1-6; D gene: TRBD1; clone size: once; CDR3 protein: CASSQDLQGGNSPLHF; CDR3 DNA: TGTGCCAGCAGCCAAGACCTACAGGGGGGAAATTCACCCCTCCACTTT
V gene: TRBV5-1; J gene: TRBJ1-1; D gene: TRBD1; clone size: -; CDR3 protein: CASSPRGTADTEAFF; CDR3 DNA: TGCGCCAGCAGCCCTAGGGGGACAGCGGACACTGAAGCTTTCTTT
V gene: TRBV28; J gene: TRBJ2-1; D gene: -; clone size: -; CDR3 protein: CASSSGETTYNEQFF; CDR3 DNA: TGTGCCAGCAGTTCCGGGGAGACCACCTACAATGAGCAGTTCTTC
V gene: TRBV5-5; J gene: TRBJ2-7; D gene: TRBD1; clone size: -; CDR3 protein: CASYKGATTYEQYF; CDR3 DNA: TGTGCCAGCTACAAGGGGGCCACCACCTACGAGCAGTACTTC
V gene: TRBV7-9; J gene: TRBJ2-1; D gene: -; clone size: -; CDR3 protein: CAGGLLGSNEQFF; CDR3 DNA: TGTGCCGGGGGGTTGCTCGGGAGCAATGAGCAGTTCTTC
V gene: TRBV5-5; J gene: TRBJ1-1; D gene: TRBD1; clone size: -; CDR3 protein: CASSERTGETEAFF; CDR3 DNA: TGTGCCAGCAGCGAACGGACAGGGGAAACTGAAGCTTTCTTT